The clone carrying this T cell receptor beta chain was picked up many times. Its target is unknown. This sample is part of a study of neurological immune-mediated disorders. Study context: Within the group of some 35 multiple sclerosis patients, approximately 30 were relapsing-remitting, while 3 were secondary progressive. General study results and limits: Because no CDR3 amino acid sequences were shared across subjects by expanded clones, private repertoires were suggested in all groups.

V was shortened by 5 bases and J by 7 bases, with 13 bases between the two germline ends. Looked up from germline, CDR1 is SGHRS and CDR2 is YFSETQ. The CDR3 has 13 amino acids. MiXCR was run by TCRdb on the 5' RACE reads, yielding one entry per CDR3 protein. The table includes about 54,000 distinct CDR3 sequences, about 4% detected once. The clonotype comes from a woman between 35 and 50 years old with multiple sclerosis. V gene TRBV5-1 combines with J gene TRBJ2-1; D possibly uses TRBD1 or TRBD2 (5 bases each). What was sequenced was CD4+ T cells from blood. The CDR3 DNA is TGCGCCAGCAGGGCCGGGACCAGTAATGAGCAGTTCTTC. Translated: CASRAGTSNEQFF.